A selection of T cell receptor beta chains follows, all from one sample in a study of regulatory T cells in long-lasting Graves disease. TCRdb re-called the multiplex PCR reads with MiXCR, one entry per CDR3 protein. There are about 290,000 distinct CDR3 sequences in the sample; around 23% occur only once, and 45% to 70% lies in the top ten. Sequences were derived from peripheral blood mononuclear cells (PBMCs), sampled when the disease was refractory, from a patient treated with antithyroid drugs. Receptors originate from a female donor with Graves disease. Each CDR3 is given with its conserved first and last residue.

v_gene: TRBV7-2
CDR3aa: CASSSGLAGVKRETQYF

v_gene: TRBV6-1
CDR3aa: CASRPAGATGELFF

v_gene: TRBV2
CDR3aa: CASRGGIQYF

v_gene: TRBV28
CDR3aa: CASSDAGAYEQYF

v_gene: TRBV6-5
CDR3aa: CASSYDREPAGDTQYF

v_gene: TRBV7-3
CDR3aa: CASSLISSNEQFF

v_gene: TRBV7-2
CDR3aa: CASSTLSGTWLSYEQYF

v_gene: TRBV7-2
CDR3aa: CASSLGGYQETQYF

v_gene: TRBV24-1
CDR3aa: CATSDPGMETQYF

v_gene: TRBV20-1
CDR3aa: CSARARDGLYGYTF

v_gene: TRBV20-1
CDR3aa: CSAKNYRGGKETQYF

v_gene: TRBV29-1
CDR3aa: CSVYPGTGGNTEAFF

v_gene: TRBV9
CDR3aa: CASSPHQETQYF

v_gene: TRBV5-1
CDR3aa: CASSLDGQGLNTEAFF

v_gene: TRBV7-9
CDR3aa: CASSLNRESYEQYF

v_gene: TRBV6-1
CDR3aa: CTSRSQGRHEKLFF

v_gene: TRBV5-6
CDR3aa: CASSSEMNTGELFF

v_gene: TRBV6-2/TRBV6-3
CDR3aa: CASSYRTSGSGTGELFF

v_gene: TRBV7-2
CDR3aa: CASSTSGSYEQYF

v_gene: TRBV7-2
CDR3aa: CASSLTPQGSGSSPLHF

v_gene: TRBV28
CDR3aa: CASSYLTSNEKLFF

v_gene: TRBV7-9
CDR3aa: CASSLPQGSAGANVLTF

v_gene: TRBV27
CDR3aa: CASSLGASGANVLTF

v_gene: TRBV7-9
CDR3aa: CASSPSRVATEAFF

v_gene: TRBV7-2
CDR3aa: CASSLATGGEETQYF

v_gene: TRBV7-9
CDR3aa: CASSLAAGNYGYAF

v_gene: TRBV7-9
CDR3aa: CASSSQGGVETQYF

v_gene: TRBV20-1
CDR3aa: CSASSGSSGANVLTF

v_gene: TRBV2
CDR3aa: CASSVAYEQYF